The clone carrying this T cell receptor (beta chain) was counted between two and nine times. The antigen remains undetermined. Amplification targeted TCR beta CDR3 regions from RNA transcripts. An initial round of RT-PCR targeting the TCR CDR3 relied on the HTBI primer set. MiXCR, run by TCRdb on the multiplex PCR reads, gives a single entry per CDR3 protein. The sample lists around 180,000 distinct CDR3 sequences, 15% to 20% occurring once. This record belongs to a study of T cells in Graves' hyperthyroidism and ophthalmopathy. Notes on the study in general: The model forecast ophthalmopathy, anticipating it by a median about 6.5 months before onset.

Diagnostic decisions used clinical symptoms, serum thyroxine and TRAb, thyroid ultrasound and orbital computed tomography. CDR1 and CDR2 (germline): KGHSH, LQKENI. CDR3 length equals 15 residues. Trimming removed 0 bases from V and 7 bases from J; junction bases left unmatched: 9. The sequencing sample was made of blood. The clonotype was recovered from a woman between 50 and 59 years old with Graves' hyperthyroidism. The chain uses TRBV18 and TRBJ2-7; 7 bases fit TRBD2. The CDR3 reads CASSPPARGAGEQYF. In nucleotides, the CDR3 is TGTGCCAGCTCACCACCTGCGAGGGGAGCGGGAGAGCAGTACTTC.